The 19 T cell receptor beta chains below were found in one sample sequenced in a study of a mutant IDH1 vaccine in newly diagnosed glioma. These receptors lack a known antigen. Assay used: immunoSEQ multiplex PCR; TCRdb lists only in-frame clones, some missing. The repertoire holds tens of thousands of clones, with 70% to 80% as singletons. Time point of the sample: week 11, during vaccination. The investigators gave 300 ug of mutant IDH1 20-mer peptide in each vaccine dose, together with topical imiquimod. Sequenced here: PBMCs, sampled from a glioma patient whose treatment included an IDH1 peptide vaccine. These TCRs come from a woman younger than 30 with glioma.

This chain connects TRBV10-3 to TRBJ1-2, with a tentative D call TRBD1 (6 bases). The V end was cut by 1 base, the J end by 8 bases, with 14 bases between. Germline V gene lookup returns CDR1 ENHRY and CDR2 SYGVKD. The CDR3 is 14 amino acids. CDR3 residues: CAISELQQGHGYTF. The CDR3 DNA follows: TGTGCCATCAGTGAGTTGCAACAGGGTCACGGCTACACCTTC.

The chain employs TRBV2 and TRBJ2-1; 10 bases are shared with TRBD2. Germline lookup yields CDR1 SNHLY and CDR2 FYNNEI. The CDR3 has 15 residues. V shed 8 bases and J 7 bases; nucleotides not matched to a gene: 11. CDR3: CASRPSGGAWNEQFF. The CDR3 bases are TGTGCCAGCCGACCAAGCGGGGGGGCCTGGAATGAGCAGTTCTTC.

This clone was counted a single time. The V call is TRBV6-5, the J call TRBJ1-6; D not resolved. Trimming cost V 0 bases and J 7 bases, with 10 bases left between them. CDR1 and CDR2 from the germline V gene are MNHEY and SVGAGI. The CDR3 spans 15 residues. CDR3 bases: TGTGCCAGCAGTTACTCTGAGGGCCCAAATTCACCCCTCCACTTT. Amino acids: CASSYSEGPNSPLHF.

The chain's CDR3 is CASSLDSDIQYF. CDR3 DNA sequence: TGTGCCAGCAGCTTAGATTCGGACATTCAGTACTTC. The chain combines TRBV7-9 with TRBJ2-4, with D unclear. This CDR3 is built from 12 residues. Germline V gene lookup returns CDR1 SEHNR and CDR2 FQNEAQ (reference sequence). The V and J ends lost 1 base and 8 bases respectively, with 6 bases between them.

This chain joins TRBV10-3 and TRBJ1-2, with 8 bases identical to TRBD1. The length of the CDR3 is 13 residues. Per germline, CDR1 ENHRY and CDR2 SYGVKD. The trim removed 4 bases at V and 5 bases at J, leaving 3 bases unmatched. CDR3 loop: CAISAQGAYGYTF. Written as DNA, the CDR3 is TGTGCCATCAGTGCGCAGGGGGCATATGGCTACACCTTC.

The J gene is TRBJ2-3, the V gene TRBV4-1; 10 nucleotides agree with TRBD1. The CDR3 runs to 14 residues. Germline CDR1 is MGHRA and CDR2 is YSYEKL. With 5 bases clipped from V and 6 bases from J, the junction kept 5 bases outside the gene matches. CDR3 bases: TGCGCCAGCAGCTCGGGACAGGGGACCGATACGCAGTATTTT. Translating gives CASSSGQGTDTQYF.

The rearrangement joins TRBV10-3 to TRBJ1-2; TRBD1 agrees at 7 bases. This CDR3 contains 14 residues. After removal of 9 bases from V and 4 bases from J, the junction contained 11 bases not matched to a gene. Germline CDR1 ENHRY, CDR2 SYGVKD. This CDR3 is CAIRPGQEFYGYTF. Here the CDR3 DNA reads TGTGCCATACGGCCCGGACAGGAATTCTATGGCTACACCTTC.

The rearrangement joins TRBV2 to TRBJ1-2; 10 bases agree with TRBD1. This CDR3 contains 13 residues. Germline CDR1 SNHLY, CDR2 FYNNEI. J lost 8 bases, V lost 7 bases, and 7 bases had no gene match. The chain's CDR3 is CASTGTGERGYTF. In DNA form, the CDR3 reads TGTGCCAGCACTGGGACAGGGGAGCGCGGCTACACCTTC.

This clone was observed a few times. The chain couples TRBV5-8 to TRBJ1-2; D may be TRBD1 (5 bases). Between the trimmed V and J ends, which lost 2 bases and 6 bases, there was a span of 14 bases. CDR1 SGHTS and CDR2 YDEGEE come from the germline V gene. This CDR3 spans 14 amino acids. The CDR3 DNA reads TGTGCCAGCAGCTTCAAGGGGAACGGACATGGCTACACCTTC. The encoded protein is CASSFKGNGHGYTF.

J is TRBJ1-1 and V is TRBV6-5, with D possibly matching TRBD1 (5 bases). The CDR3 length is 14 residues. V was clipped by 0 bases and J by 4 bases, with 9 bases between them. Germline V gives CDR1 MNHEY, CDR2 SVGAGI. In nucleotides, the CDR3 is TGTGCCAGCAGTTACTCAGTGGGGGGCACTGAAGCTTTCTTT. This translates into CASSYSVGGTEAFF.

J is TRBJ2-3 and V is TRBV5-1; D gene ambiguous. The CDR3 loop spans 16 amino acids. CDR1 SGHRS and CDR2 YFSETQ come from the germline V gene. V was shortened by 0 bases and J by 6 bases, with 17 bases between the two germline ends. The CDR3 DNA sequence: TGCGCCAGCAGCTTGGGGACCAGTTATACTGGGGATACGCAGTATTTT. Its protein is CASSLGTSYTGDTQYF.

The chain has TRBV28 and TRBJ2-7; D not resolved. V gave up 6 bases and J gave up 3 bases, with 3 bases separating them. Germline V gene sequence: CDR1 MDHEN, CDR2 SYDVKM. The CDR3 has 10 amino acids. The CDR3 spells CASRRYEQYF. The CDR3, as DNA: TGTGCCAGCAGGCGCTACGAGCAGTACTTC.

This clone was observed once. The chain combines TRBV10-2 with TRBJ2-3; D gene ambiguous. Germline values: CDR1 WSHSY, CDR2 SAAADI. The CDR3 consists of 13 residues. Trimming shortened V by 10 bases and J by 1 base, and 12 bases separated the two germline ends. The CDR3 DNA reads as TGCGCCACCTACTTTGATGGCACAGATACGCAGTATTTT. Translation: CATYFDGTDTQYF.

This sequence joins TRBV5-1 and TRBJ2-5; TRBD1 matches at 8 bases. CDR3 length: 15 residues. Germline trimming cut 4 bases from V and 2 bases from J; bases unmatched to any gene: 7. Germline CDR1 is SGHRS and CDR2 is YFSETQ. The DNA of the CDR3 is TGCGCCAGCAGCCCGCAGGGGGCGCGTCAAGAGACCCAGTACTTC. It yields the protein CASSPQGARQETQYF.

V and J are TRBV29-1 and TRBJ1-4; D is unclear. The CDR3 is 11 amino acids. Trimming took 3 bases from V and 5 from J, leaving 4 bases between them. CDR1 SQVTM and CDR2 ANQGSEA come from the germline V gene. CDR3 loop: CSVESNEKLFF. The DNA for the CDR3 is TGCAGCGTTGAGTCCAATGAAAAACTGTTTTTT.

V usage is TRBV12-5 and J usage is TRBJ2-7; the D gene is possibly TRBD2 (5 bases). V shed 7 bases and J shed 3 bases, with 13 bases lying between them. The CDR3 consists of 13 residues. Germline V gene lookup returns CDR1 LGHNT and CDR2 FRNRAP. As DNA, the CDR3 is TGTGCTAGTGCCAAGGAGGACGGCTACGAGCAGTACTTC. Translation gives CASAKEDGYEQYF.

Here the CDR3 DNA reads TGTGCCAGTAGTTTGGGCGGGGTAAACTACAATGAGCAGTTCTTC. This encodes CASSLGGVNYNEQFF. The chain joins TRBV19 to TRBJ2-1; the D gene is possibly TRBD2 (6 bases). Germline V gene data show CDR1 as LNHDA and CDR2 as SQIVND (reference sequence). The CDR3 extends over 15 amino acids. V lost 5 bases and J 3 bases, leaving 14 bases between the germline ends. The variable domain in full, with the rest retrieved from reference TRBV19 and TRBJ2-1, is DGGITQSPKYLFRKEGQNVTLSCEQNLNHDAMYWYRQDPGQGLRLIYYSQIVNDFQKGDIAEGYSVSREKKESFPLTVTSAQKNPTAFYLCASSLGGVNYNEQFFGPGTRLTVL.

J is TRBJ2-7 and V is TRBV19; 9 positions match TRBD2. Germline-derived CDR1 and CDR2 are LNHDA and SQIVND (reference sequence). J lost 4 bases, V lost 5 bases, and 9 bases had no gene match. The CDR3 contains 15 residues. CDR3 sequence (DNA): TGTGCCAGTAGTGCTCAGCGGGGGGCCAAATACGAGCAGTACTTC. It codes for CASSAQRGAKYEQYF.

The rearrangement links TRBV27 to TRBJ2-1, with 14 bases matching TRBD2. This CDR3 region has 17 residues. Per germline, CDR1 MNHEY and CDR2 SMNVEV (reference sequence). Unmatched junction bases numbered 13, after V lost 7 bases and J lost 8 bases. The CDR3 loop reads CASTPTGTSGRLDEQFF. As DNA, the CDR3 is TGTGCCAGCACCCCGACCGGGACTAGCGGGAGATTGGATGAGCAGTTCTTC.